This T cell receptor beta chain was profiled in a study of beta chain features in type 1 diabetes. Study results and limitations: Shortening of TCRB CDR3s, moderate but significant, appeared in all four CD4+ subsets of Type 1 diabetes patients. The VDJ junctions of type 1 diabetes patients carried fewer insertions and more deletions.

Isolated RNA was reverse transcribed in full, so expressed TCRB transcripts were sequenced. Repertoires were generated with immunoSEQ multiplex PCR, while TCRdb's copy carries only in-frame clones and drops some. The data contain more than 300,000 clones, 9.5% to 10% of them singletons. This clone occurred a few times. Its antigen is still unknown. From germline, CDR1 is SQVTM and CDR2 ANQGSEA. The length of the CDR3 is 13 residues. The ends lost 5 bases at V and 3 bases at J; junction bases unmatched: 4. The receptor was isolated from a man between 25 and 39 years old with type 1 diabetes. The chain couples TRBV29-1 to TRBJ1-5; 7 bases are shared with TRBD1. Specimen: central memory CD4+ T cells from blood. The CDR3 region is CSVRDSPNQPQHF. The CDR3 nucleotides read TGCAGCGTTCGGGACAGCCCCAATCAGCCCCAGCATTTT. Based on the CDR3 plus reference TRBV29-1 and TRBJ1-5, the full variable domain is SAVISQKPSRDICQRGTSLTIQCQVDSQVTMMFWYRQQPGQSLTLIATANQGSEATYESGFVIDKFPISRPNLTFSTLTVSNMSPEDSSIYLCSVRDSPNQPQHFGDGTRLSIL.